The clone carrying this T cell receptor beta chain was seen ten or more times. What it binds is not known. The entry originates in a study of early T cells in non-severe SARS-CoV-2 infection. Across the study: Unpaired chains resulted from sequencing bulk RNA of unsorted whole blood. Study-level findings and limits: VDJdb matching favored anti-spike CD8 responses, missing private and CD4 specificities.

TCRdb passed the 5' RACE reads through MiXCR, listing each CDR3 protein once. The table has tens of thousands of distinct CDR3 sequences, roughly 5% seen once. This CDR3 region has 15 residues. In germline, CDR1 is MNHEY, CDR2 SVGEGT. The ends lost 6 bases at V and 10 bases at J; junction bases unmatched: 11. This TCR came from an adult who was a healthcare worker with PCR-confirmed SARS-CoV-2 infection or an uninfected control (not recorded which). The sample was whole blood. V is TRBV6-2 or TRBV6-3 and J is TRBJ1-6; 8 positions agree with TRBD1. Written as DNA, the CDR3 is TGTGCCAGCAGGACATCCGGGACAGGAGGATCACCCCTCCACTTT. Its protein product is CASRTSGTGGSPLHF.